Presented here are 12 T cell receptor beta chains from one specimen sequenced in a study of blood T cell repertoires in COVID-19 (dated by TCRdb to the early 2020s). Library method: the immunoSEQ multiplex PCR assay. This immuneACCESS table, as held by TCRdb, lists in-frame sequences with V and J called but not all clones. Of the missing ones, under half trace to an unresolved V gene in checked studies; the others have no known cause. The sample table holds roughly 100,000 clones, of which about 76% were seen once. The ten largest clones capture approximately 10% of the sample. Material for sequencing was peripheral blood. The receptors were gathered from a woman over 75 with acute or convalescent COVID-19.

This chain uses TRBV18 with TRBJ2-1, with 8 bases lining up with TRBD1. The CDR3 is 16 residues long. The junction had 4 bases not matched to a gene; V was cut back by 0 bases and J by 3 bases. Germline CDR1 KGHSH, CDR2 LQKENI. CDR3 sequence reads: CASSPPKQGGYNEQFF. For the CDR3, the DNA is TGTGCCAGCTCACCACCGAAACAGGGGGGCTACAATGAGCAGTTCTTC.

V is TRBV2 and J is TRBJ1-6; no clear D gene. Per germline, CDR1 SNHLY and CDR2 FYNNEI. The ends were cut back, 7 bases at V and 9 bases at J, with 16 bases in the middle. The CDR3 is 14 amino acids. CDR3 sequence: CASTSDFTGSPLHF. As DNA, the CDR3 is TGTGCCAGCACCTCGGATTTTACGGGTTCACCCCTCCACTTT.

The genes are TRBV7-3 and TRBJ2-1; 7 nucleotides align to TRBD2. The CDR3 is 16 amino acids. V lost 2 bases to trimming and J lost 9 bases; unmatched junction nucleotides: 13. Germline-derived CDR1 and CDR2 are SGHTA and FQGTGA. CDR3 DNA sequence: TGTGCCAGCAGCTTACCTATCGTGGGAGGGCTGGGTGAGCAGTTCTTC. This gives the protein CASSLPIVGGLGEQFF.

The J gene is TRBJ1-5, the V gene TRBV19; D perhaps matches TRBD1 (5 bases). The CDR3 covers 13 residues. Germline lookup yields CDR1 LNHDA and CDR2 SQIVND (reference sequence). Deletions cut 4 bases from V and 7 bases from J, with 11 bases between. The CDR3 region has the DNA TGTGCCAGTAGTACCGCGGGGGAGCAGCCCCAGCATTTT. It specifies CASSTAGEQPQHF.

On this clone itself: This could be a read error, since a much larger clone is one nucleotide away. The chain employs TRBV11-1 and TRBJ2-7, with TRBD1 matching 7 bases. CDR1 SGHAT and CDR2 FQDESV come from the germline V gene (reference sequence). V was pared by 6 bases and J by 6 bases, with 5 bases of the junction left unmatched. The CDR3 has 12 residues. The DNA for the CDR3 is TGTGCCAGCAGTCTTACAGGGGTCGAGCAGTACTTC. Translation gives CASSLTGVEQYF.

V is TRBV19 and J is TRBJ1-2, with no clear D. V lost 5 bases to trimming and J lost 2 bases, with 9 bases between them. CDR3 length: 13 amino acids. Germline V gene sequence: CDR1 LNHDA, CDR2 SQIVND (reference sequence). Here the CDR3 DNA reads TGTGCCAGTAGTCCGGGAGAGAACTATGGCTACACCTTC. This sequence encodes CASSPGENYGYTF.

This chain links TRBV18 with TRBJ1-5; D remains ambiguous. Per the germline V gene, CDR1 is KGHSH and CDR2 is LQKENI. The CDR3 covers 15 residues. The ends were cut back, 2 bases at V and 0 bases at J, with 8 bases in the middle. The CDR3: CASSPSVLSNQPQHF. CDR3 coding DNA: TGTGCCAGCTCACCATCGGTCCTTAGCAATCAGCCCCAGCATTTT.

The chain uses TRBV6-6 and TRBJ1-2; D is uncertain. Germline-derived CDR1 and CDR2 are MNHNY and SVGAGI (reference sequence). This CDR3 region has 12 residues. Trimming removed 6 bases at V and 6 bases at J, with 11 bases between. CDR3 sequence reads: CASRIRSDGYTF. The CDR3 region has the DNA TGTGCCAGCAGGATCAGGTCCGATGGCTACACCTTC.

The chain joins TRBV7-2 to TRBJ1-6, with TRBD1 as a possible D gene (6 bases). CDR3 length: 14 residues. V was trimmed by 1 base and J by 8 bases, leaving 9 bases between them. CDR1 SGHTA and CDR2 FQGNSA come from the germline V gene. The DNA for the CDR3 is TGTGCCAGCAGCTTAGGTCAGGGGTATTCACCCCTCCACTTT. It codes for CASSLGQGYSPLHF.

This clone was observed a single time. V usage is TRBV3-1 (or the pseudogene TRBV3-2) and J usage is TRBJ1-1, with D possibly TRBD1 on 5 matching bases. Germline CDR1 is LGHDT and CDR2 is YNNKEL (reference sequence). The CDR3 covers 14 residues. V shed 10 bases and J shed 1 base, with 16 bases lying between them. The CDR3 region is CATHPRGGNTEAFF. The CDR3, as DNA: TGTGCCACCCATCCTCGGGGGGGGAACACTGAAGCTTTCTTT.

The V and J genes are TRBV29-1 and TRBJ2-1, with 9 positions matching TRBD2. Germline V gene data show CDR1 as SQVTM and CDR2 as ANQGSEA. The trim removed 4 bases at V and 0 bases at J, leaving 7 bases unmatched. This CDR3 has 16 amino acids. Here the CDR3 DNA reads TGCAGCGTTGTCCTAGCGGGGCGAAGCTCCTACAATGAGCAGTTCTTC. Amino acid sequence: CSVVLAGRSSYNEQFF.

The chain uses TRBV9 and TRBJ2-1; the D gene is possibly TRBD2 (5 bases). V was trimmed by 4 bases and J by 0 bases, leaving 14 bases between them. The CDR3 runs to 16 residues. The germline V gene has CDR1 SGDLS and CDR2 YYNGEE. DNA for the CDR3: TGTGCCAGCAGCATTCGGGGAGACCTCTCCTACAATGAGCAGTTCTTC. It codes for CASSIRGDLSYNEQFF.